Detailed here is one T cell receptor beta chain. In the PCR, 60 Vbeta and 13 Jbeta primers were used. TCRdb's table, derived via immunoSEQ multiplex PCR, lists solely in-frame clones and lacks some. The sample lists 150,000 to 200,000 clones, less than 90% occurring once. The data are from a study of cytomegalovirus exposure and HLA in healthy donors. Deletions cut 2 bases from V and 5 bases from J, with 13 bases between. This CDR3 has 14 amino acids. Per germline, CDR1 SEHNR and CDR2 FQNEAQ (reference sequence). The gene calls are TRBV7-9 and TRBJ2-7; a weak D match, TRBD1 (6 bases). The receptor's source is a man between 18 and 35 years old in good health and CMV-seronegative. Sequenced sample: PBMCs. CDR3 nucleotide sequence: TGTGCCAGCAGCTTACAACACAGGGACCACGAGCAGTACTTC. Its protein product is CASSLQHRDHEQYF.